Included here is one T cell receptor beta chain sequence, with context. Its antigen target is currently unknown. Per-nucleotide qualities are absent, and no much larger clonotype sits a single base away. These data originate in a study of cytomegalovirus exposure and HLA in healthy donors (dated by TCRdb to 2016 to 2017). Regarding the complete study: An earlier analysis of more than 550 of the donors reported around 280 Gb of sequence data and roughly 120 million unique TCR beta sequences obtained from around 190 million T cells. The number of typed donors differed by locus: about 629-640 for A, B, C, DRB1 and DQB1; 500 to 550 for DQA1; 606 for DPA1; and approximately 450 for DPB1. A later genetic analysis took genome-wide SNP genotypes for about 65% of the 666 donors and used that subset as a discovery cohort. An earlier analysis of approximately 640 of the donors applied high-throughput TCR beta sequencing to assess whether each TCR beta V gene segment acted as functional or pseudogenic. The genetic ancestry cluster associated with self-reported Caucasian donors included about four fifths of the 398 genotyped donors. The aim of the study was to test whether cataloging public T cell receptors could identify signatures of past pathogen exposure. Roughly 5 DR-DQ haplotypes were handled as single units for association and clustering, since linkage in the cohort was strong. Approximately 300 gigabases of sequencing data and roughly 80 million unique TCR sequences made up an early release that covered under 750 HLA-typed donors. A later analysis re-examined previously published TCR beta repertoires from 610 or so donors and added high-resolution HLA genotyping to investigate patterns of TCR occurrence. Rather than drawing on any new phenotypic data, the later analysis identified candidate immune exposures from TCR beta sequences and the way those sequences occurred across donors. Besides the first cohort of roughly 640 subjects, a separate validation cohort made up of about 120 different subjects was used. Alongside the repertoire data, information on donor age, sex, ethnicity and CMV serostatus was compiled. Every discovery cohort repertoire had been produced on one sequencing platform. Among about 400 genotyped donors of the cohort, an average of around 220,000 unique TCR beta nucleotide sequences was sequenced per donor, of which about 19% were non-productive. Using immunosequencing, the study profiled T cell repertoires from about 620 subjects and related those repertoires to cytomegalovirus serostatus. The study combined high-throughput TCR immunosequencing, statistical association of individual TCRs with disease status, and machine learning to predict cytomegalovirus infection status. Both class I and class II loci were covered by HLA typing, at four-digit resolution.

The paper as a whole reports these results and caveats: The only immune exposure information available for the cohort was CMV serostatus. According to a later analysis, most CMV-associated TCR beta chains appeared to be HLA-restricted, and the HLA associations seemed to be driven largely by CMV exposure. The earlier analysis of almost 600 of the donors excluded about 16 rarely observed V segments, including chromosome 9 orphons, because counts were too low. According to the authors, the approach could potentially be generalized to other disease states and immunological phenotypes. Across donors, most TCR sequences were observed very rarely, whereas some public TCRs were present in many individuals. A later genetic analysis associated a missense DCLRE1C variant with V-gene and J-gene trimming of TCR beta chains, and an independent cohort replicated the association. A later analysis found that TCR association rates varied across HLA loci, with DRB1 alleles showing the most associated TCRs and HLA-C alleles the fewest. Only TCR beta chains were sequenced in this cohort, and the absence of alpha or paired-chain data limited detectable features. The sequencing pipeline was judged likely to have produced a cluster of highly shared sequence variants as a technical artifact. Correlated functional status among segregating V segments might be attributable to linkage disequilibrium, but an unknown experimental factor could not be ruled out. Several of the top co-occurrence clusters appeared to be linked to parvovirus B19, influenza, CMV and Epstein-Barr virus, according to a later analysis. A few of the identified cytomegalovirus-associated TCR beta chains were confirmed in vitro to be specific for cytomegalovirus antigens. Because the 87-base-pair reads could not distinguish some IMGT-functional V segments, including TRBV6-2 and TRBV6-3, those segments were excluded. A later analysis found that HLA-associated TCR beta chains were more clonally expanded and had lower generation probabilities than equally common non-associated chains. Strong co-occurrence of HLA alleles, especially DR and DQ, made assigning TCR associations to individual alleles difficult. A further reported finding was that TCR beta sequences accurately predicted the HLA-A and HLA-B alleles for most subjects in the first cohort. According to a later genetic analysis, donors in an Asian-associated ancestry cluster had fewer N-insertions in productive TCRs than the roughly 700-donor mean. A later analysis associated about 17,000 TCR beta sequences with specific HLA alleles at a false discovery rate of 0.05. Because HLA typing was missing for some donors at each locus, association tests included only the typed subset. An earlier analysis of 587 of the donors showed that most TCR beta V segments appeared in productive rearrangements either about 90% or about 30% of the time, which broadly matched IMGT annotations. A total of around 150 TCR beta chains were listed by the study as associated with cytomegalovirus. The classifier was reported to diagnose cytomegalovirus status with high specificity and sensitivity in both the original cohort and the validation cohort. The presence/absence analyses assumed that sequencing depth was roughly uniform across donors, and that assumption may not be true.

The cohort was made up of 500 to 850 healthy bone marrow donors. All cohort members were sampled while nominally healthy, although unrecorded immune exposures were likely present. The donor was CMV seropositive and was included in the group of almost 300 seropositive cohort members. A peripheral blood sample was provided by each donor, and peripheral blood mononuclear cells were used for TCR beta sequencing. Genomic DNA was extracted from the blood cell samples with the Qiagen DNeasy Blood Extraction Kit. The library was produced with the immunoSEQ multiplex PCR assay. A mixture of 60 forward primers for TCR Vbeta segments and 13 reverse primers for TCR Jbeta segments was used in the multiplex PCR. The CDR3 region of rearranged TCR beta genes was amplified from genomic DNA with a multiplex PCR assay. Amplified TCR beta libraries were sequenced as 87-base-pair reads on the Illumina HiSeq System. In the authors' own workflow: A later analysis tallied some 79 million unique TCR beta chains across the 650 to 750 repertoires, and around 9.9 million of those chains were shared by two or more donors. Raw reads were error-corrected and collapsed into unique sequences by a nearest-neighbor algorithm in which closely related sequences were merged to remove PCR and sequencing errors. V, D and J gene segments were assigned by aligning CDR3 sequences to IMGT reference sequences. Each retained sequence needed at least a six-nucleotide match to both a V gene segment and a J gene segment. A rearrangement was called productive if the CDR3 had no stop codons and remained in frame with V and J, and every other rearrangement was called non-productive. CDR3 was defined by IMGT convention, running from the second conserved V-encoded cysteine to the conserved J-encoded phenylalanine. Sequences without an unambiguous match to a single V gene segment were excluded from the earlier analysis of about 640 of the donors. In an earlier analysis of approximately 560 of the donors, a V segment was called functional when productive rearrangements were above 56.7%, and segregating when the standard deviation between donors exceeded 5%. To diagnose cytomegalovirus status from the catalog of TCR beta chain sequences, a statistical classification framework was built. V and J gene assignment, in a later analysis, came from comparing TCR nucleotide sequences with IMGT/GENE-DB human TR gene sequences. In a later analysis, CDR3 sequences and most-parsimonious VDJ recombination scenarios were assigned using the TCRdist pipeline. A later analysis defined each TCR beta chain by its CDR3 amino acid sequence plus V-gene family, and excluded reads lacking a unique V-gene family. As a way to deal with suspected cross-contamination and a sequencing artifact, a later analysis dropped approximately 570 nucleotide sequences that were highly shared and had low generation probability. A later analysis calculated a clonal expansion index for each public chain from normalized within-repertoire ranks of inferred template counts. In a later analysis, generation probabilities were computed with a VDJ recombination model fitted to out-of-frame rearrangements, and the resulting probabilities were checked against IGoR. Hypergeometric tests were used in a later analysis to score TCR-TCR, TCR-HLA and TCR-CMV co-occurrence, with a repertoire-size bias correction applied to the TCR pairs. In a later analysis, false discovery rates were estimated by permuting HLA or CMV assignments 20 times. In a later analysis, co-occurring TCRs were grouped using DBSCAN, and TCRdist sequence similarity was added for clustering within HLA-allele-positive subsets. Repertoires with fewer than 30,000 or more than 120,000 public chains were left out of co-occurrence clustering, as were a handful of repertoires with anomalous nucleotide sharing. Sourced from immuneACCESS, this table was stored by TCRdb with only in-frame sequences that have V and J called. A share of the clones is absent; for the studies checked, an unresolved V gene accounts for under half, and the remainder has no known explanation. V and J calls and clone size come straight from that table; D and trimming were deduced from the DNA. The sample table contains 90,000 to 140,000 clones; only one count was recorded for over 80% of them. The ten largest account for approximately 6.9% of the sample.

Spanning cysteine to phenylalanine, the CDR3 consists of 14 amino acids. The entry retains the CDR3 DNA only, 42 bases that are in frame from base 1. Per the germline V gene, LGHNT is the CDR1 and FRNRAP is the CDR2. V is shortened by 2 bases, J by 6 bases, and the region joining them spans 11 bases. This receptor was obtained from a man aged 25 to 40 in good health and CMV-seropositive. The sample comprised PBMCs. The sequence links TRBV12-5 to TRBJ1-5; there is no confident call for the D gene. The base sequence is TGTGCTAGTGGTTTGAACGGGAACAGTCAGCCCCAGCATTTT. Translated, it reads CASGLNGNSQPQHF.